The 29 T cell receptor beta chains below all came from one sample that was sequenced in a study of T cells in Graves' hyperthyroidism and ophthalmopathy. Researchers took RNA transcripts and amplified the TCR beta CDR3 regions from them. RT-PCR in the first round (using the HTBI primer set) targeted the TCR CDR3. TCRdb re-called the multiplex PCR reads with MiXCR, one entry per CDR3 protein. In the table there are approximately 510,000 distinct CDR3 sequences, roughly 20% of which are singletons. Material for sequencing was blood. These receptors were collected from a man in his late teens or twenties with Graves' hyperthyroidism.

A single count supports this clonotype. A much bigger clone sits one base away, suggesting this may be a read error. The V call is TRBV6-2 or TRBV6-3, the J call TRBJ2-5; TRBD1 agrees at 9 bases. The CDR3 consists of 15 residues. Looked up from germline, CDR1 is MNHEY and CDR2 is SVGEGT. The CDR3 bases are TGTGCCAGCACAAGAACAGGGGGCAGAACAGAGTCCCAGTACTTC. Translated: CASTRTGGRTESQYF.

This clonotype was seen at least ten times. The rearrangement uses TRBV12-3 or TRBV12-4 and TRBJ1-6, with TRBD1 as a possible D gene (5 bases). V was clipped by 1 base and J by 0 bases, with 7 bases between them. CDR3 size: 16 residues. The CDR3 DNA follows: TGTGCCAGCAGTTTAGGGGGGTCCTCCTATAATTCACCCCTCCACTTT. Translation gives CASSLGGSSYNSPLHF.

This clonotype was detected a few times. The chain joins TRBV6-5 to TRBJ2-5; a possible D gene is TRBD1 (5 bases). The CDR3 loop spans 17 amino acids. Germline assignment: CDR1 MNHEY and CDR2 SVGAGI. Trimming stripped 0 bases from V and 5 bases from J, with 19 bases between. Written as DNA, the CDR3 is TGTGCCAGCAGTTACTCGATCCAGGCAGGGCGTTCCGAGACCCAGTACTTC. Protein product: CASSYSIQAGRSETQYF.

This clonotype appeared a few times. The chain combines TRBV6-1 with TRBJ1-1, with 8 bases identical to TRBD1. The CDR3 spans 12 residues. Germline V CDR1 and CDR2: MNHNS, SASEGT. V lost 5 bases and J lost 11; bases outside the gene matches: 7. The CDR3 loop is CASSLRQGAAFF. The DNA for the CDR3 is TGTGCCAGCAGTCTAAGGCAGGGGGCGGCTTTCTTT.

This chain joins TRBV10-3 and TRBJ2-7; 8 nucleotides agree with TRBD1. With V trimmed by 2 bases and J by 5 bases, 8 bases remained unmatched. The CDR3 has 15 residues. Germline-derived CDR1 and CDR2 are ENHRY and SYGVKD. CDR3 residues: CAISEGTGGIHEQYF. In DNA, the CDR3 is TGTGCCATCAGTGAGGGCACAGGGGGGATTCACGAGCAGTACTTC.

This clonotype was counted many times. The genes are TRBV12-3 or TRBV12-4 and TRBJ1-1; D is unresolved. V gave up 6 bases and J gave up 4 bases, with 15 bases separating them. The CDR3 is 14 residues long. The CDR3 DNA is TGTGCCAGCAGCCTAGGAGGGTCGGGCACTGAAGCTTTCTTT. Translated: CASSLGGSGTEAFF.

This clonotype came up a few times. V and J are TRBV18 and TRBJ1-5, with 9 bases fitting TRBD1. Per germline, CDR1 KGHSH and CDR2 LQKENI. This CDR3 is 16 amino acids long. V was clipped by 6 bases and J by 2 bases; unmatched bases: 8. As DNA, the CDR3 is TGTGCCAGCTCCCAGACAGGGGGGAGCGGCAATCAGCCCCAGCATTTT. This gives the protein CASSQTGGSGNQPQHF.

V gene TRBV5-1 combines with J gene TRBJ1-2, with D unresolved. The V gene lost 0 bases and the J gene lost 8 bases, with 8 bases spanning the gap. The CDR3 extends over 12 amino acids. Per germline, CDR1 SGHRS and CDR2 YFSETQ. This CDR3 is CASSLGYAGYTF. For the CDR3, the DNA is TGCGCCAGCAGCTTGGGATACGCCGGCTACACCTTC.

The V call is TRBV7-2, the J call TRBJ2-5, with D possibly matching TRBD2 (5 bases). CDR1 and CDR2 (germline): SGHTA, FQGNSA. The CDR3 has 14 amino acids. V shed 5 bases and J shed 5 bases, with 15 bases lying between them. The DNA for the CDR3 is TGTGCCAGCAGCCCCCTCCCCGGGGTGGAGACCCAGTACTTC. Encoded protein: CASSPLPGVETQYF. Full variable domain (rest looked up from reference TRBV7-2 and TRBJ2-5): GAGVSQSPSNKVTEKGKDVELRCDPISGHTALYWYRQSLGQGLEFLIYFQGNSAPDKSGLPSDRFSAERTGGSVSTLTIQRTQQEDSAVYLCASSPLPGVETQYFGPGTRLLVL.

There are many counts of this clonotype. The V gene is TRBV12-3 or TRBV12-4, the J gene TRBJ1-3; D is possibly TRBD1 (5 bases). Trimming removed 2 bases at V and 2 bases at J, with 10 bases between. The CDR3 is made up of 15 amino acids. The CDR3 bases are TGTGCCAGCAGTTTAACAGGACCCCCTGGAAACACCATATATTTT. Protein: CASSLTGPPGNTIYF.

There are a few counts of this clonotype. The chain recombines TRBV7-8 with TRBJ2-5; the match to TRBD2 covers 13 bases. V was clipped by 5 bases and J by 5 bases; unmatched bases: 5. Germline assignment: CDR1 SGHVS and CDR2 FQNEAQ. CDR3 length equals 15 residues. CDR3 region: CASSALAGGRETQYF. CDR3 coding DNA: TGTGCCAGCAGCGCACTAGCGGGAGGGCGGGAGACCCAGTACTTC.

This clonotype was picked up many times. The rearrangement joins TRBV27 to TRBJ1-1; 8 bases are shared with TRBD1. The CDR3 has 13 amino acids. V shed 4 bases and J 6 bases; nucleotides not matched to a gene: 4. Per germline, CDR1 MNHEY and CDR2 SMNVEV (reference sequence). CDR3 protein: CASSSPTGAEAFF. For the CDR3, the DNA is TGTGCCAGCAGTTCACCGACAGGGGCTGAAGCTTTCTTT.

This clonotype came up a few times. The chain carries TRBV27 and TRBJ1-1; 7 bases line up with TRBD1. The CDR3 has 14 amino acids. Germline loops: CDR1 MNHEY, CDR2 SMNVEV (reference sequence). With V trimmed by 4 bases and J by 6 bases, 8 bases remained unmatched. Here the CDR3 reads CASSWDSVVSEAFF. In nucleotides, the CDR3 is TGTGCCAGCAGTTGGGACAGTGTCGTTTCTGAAGCTTTCTTT.

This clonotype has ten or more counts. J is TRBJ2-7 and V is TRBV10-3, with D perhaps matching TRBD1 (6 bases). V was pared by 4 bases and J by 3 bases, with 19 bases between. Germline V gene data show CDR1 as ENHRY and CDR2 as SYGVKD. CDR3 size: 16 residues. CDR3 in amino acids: CAISGLSPGQFYEQYF. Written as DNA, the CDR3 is TGTGCCATCAGTGGTCTATCCCCGGGACAATTCTACGAGCAGTACTTC.

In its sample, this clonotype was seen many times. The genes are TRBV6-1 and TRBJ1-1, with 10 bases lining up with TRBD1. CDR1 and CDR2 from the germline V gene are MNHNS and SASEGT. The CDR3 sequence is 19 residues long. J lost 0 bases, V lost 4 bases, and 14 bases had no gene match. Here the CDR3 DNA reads TGTGCCAGCAGTGCCCGGGACAGGGGATTATTAACGATGAACACTGAAGCTTTCTTT. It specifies CASSARDRGLLTMNTEAFF.

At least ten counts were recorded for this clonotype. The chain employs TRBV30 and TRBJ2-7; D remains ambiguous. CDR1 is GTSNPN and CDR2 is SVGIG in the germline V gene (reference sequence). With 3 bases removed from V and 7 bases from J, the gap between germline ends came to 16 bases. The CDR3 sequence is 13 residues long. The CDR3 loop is CAWSDSNLREQYF. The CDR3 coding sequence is TGTGCCTGGAGCGATTCAAATCTGAGGGAGCAGTACTTC. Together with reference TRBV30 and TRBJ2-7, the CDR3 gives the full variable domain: SQTIHQWPATLVQPVGSPLSLECTVEGTSNPNLYWYRQAAGRGLQLLFYSVGIGQISSEVPQNLSASRPQDRQFILSSKKLLLSDSGFYLCAWSDSNLREQYFGPGTRLTVT.

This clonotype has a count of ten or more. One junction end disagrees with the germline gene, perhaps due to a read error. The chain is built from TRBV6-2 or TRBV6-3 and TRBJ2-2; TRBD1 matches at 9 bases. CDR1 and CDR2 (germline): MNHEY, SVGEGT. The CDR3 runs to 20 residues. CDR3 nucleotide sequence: TGTGCCGGCAGTTACAGCCTAACCGGGACAGGGTTCAAGGTGACCGGGGAGCTGTTTTTT. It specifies CAGSYSLTGTGFKVTGELFF.

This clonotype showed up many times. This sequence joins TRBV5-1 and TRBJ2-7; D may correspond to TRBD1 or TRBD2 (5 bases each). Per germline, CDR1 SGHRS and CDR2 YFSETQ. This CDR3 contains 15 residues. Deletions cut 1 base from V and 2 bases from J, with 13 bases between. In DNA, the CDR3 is TGCGCCAGCAGCTTGACGGTCGGGGCCACCTACGAGCAGTACTTC. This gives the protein CASSLTVGATYEQYF.

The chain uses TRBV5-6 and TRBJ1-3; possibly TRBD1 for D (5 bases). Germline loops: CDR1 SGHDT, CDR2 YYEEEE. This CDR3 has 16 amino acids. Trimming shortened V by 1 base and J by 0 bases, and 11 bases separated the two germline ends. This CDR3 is CASSLWGSGSGNTIYF. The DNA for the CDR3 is TGTGCCAGCAGCTTGTGGGGCTCTGGCTCTGGAAACACCATATATTTT.

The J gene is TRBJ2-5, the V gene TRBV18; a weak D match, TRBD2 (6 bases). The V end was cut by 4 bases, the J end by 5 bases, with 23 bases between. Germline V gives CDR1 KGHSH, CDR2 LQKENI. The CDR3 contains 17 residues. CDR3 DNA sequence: TGTGCCAGCTCACTGGACCCAGGGACTTATGTCGGGGAGACCCAGTACTTC. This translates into CASSLDPGTYVGETQYF. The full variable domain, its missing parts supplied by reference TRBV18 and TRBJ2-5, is NAGVMQNPRHLVRRRGQEARLRCSPMKGHSHVYWYRQLPEEGLKFMVYLQKENIIDESGMPKERFSAEFPKEGPSILRIQQVVRGDSAAYFCASSLDPGTYVGETQYFGPGTRLLVL.

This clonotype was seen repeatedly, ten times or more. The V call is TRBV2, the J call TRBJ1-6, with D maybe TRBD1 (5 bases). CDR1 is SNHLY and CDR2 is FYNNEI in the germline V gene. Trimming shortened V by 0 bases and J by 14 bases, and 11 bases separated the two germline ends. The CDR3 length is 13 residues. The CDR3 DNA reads TGTGCCAGCAGTGAAGCGGAGGGGAGGGCCCTCCACTTT. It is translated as CASSEAEGRALHF.

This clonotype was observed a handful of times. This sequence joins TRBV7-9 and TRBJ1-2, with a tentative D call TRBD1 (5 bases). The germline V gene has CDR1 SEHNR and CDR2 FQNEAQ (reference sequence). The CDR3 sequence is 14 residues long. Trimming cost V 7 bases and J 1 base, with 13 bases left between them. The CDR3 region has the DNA TGTGCCAGCACCTCCTCCGGGGGTAACTATGGCTACACCTTC. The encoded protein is CASTSSGGNYGYTF.

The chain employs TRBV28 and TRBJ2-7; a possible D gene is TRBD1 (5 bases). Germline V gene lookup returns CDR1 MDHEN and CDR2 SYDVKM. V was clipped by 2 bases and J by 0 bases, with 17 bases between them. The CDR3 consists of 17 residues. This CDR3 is CASSLEAARAISYEQYF. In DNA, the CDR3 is TGTGCCAGCAGTTTAGAGGCGGCCAGGGCTATCTCCTACGAGCAGTACTTC.

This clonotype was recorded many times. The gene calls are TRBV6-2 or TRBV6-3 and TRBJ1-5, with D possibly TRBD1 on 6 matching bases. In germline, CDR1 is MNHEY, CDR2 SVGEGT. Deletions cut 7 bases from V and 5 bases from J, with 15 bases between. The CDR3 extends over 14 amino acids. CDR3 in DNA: TGTGCCAGCACGGAGGGGGGTTCCCATCAGCCCCAGCATTTT. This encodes CASTEGGSHQPQHF.

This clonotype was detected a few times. This CDR3 is CAWRALFSGAFF. For the CDR3, the DNA is TGTGCCTGGAGGGCCCTCTTTTCGGGAGCTTTCTTT. The chain combines TRBV30 with TRBJ1-1; D is uncertain. Per the germline V gene, CDR1 is GTSNPN and CDR2 is SVGIG (reference sequence). This CDR3 spans 12 amino acids. The ends were cut back, 3 bases at V and 10 bases at J, with 15 bases in the middle.

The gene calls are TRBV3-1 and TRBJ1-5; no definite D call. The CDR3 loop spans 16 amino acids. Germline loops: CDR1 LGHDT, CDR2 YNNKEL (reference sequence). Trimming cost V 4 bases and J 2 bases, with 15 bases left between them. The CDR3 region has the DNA TGTGCCAGCAGCCTCGGCCCCGGATATGGCAATCAGCCCCAGCATTTT. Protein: CASSLGPGYGNQPQHF.

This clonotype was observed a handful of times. CDR3 region: CSVTLGQAPYEQYF. The CDR3 DNA reads TGCAGCGTTACCCTGGGACAGGCGCCCTACGAGCAGTACTTC. V usage is TRBV29-1 and J usage is TRBJ2-7, with 8 bases aligning to TRBD1. The J segment lost 2 bases and the V segment lost 5 bases, leaving 8 bases of the junction unmatched. Germline V gene lookup returns CDR1 SQVTM and CDR2 ANQGSEA. CDR3 length equals 14 residues.

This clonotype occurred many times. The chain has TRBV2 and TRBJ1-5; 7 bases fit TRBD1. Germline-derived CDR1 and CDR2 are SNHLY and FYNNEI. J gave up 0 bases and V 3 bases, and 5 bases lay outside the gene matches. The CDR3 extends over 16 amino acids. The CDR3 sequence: CASSDGTDHSNQPQHF. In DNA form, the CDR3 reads TGTGCCAGCAGTGATGGGACAGATCATAGCAATCAGCCCCAGCATTTT.

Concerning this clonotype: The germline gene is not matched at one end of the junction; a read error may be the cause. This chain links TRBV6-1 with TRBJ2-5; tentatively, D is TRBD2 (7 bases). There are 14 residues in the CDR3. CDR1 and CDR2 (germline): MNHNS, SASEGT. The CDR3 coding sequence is TGTGCCAGCAGCGCCTGGGGGGGGCAAGGGACCCAGTACTTC. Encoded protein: CASSAWGGQGTQYF.